What follows are 21 T cell receptor beta chains derived from one specimen sequenced in a study of prognosis after radiotherapy for stage I lung cancer. Genomic DNA was subjected to two-round multiplex PCR for amplification of TCR beta CDR3. During first-round PCR, primers specific to each TRBV and TRBJ gene were used. MiXCR, applied by TCRdb to the multiplex PCR reads, yields one record per CDR3 protein. The data contain 11,000 to 15,000 distinct CDR3 sequences, around 40% of them singletons. Sequenced here: PBMCs, sampled before or after stereotactic body radiation therapy (not recorded which). These receptors were collected from a donor over 45 with non-small cell lung cancer.

With regard to this clonotype: Since a far larger clone is one base different, this is likely a read error. This chain connects TRBV6-9 to TRBJ2-7; 9 bases map to TRBD1. The CDR3 totals 15 residues. Looked up from germline, CDR1 is MNHGY and CDR2 is SVAAGI. The CDR3 region is CASTLTGTGSYVQYF. In DNA, the CDR3 is TGTGCCAGCACCCTGACCGGGACAGGGAGCTACGTGCAGTACTTC.

This clonotype was counted ten times or more. The rearrangement joins TRBV18 to TRBJ2-1; D not certain. The length of the CDR3 is 14 residues. The germline V gene has CDR1 KGHSH and CDR2 LQKENI. V shed 0 bases and J shed 6 bases, with 9 bases lying between them. CDR3 nucleotide sequence: TGTGCCAGCTCACCACCAGTCCCCGCCAATGAGCAGTTCTTC. Residues: CASSPPVPANEQFF.

This clonotype was found many times. The chain carries TRBV5-1 and TRBJ2-5, with 7 bases that match TRBD1. This CDR3 contains 15 residues. V lost 4 bases to trimming and J lost 3 bases; unmatched junction nucleotides: 9. Germline CDR1 SGHRS, CDR2 YFSETQ. CDR3 protein: CASSELGQKEETQYF. The CDR3 bases are TGCGCCAGCAGCGAACTGGGACAGAAAGAAGAGACCCAGTACTTC.

This clonotype was counted many times. The J gene is TRBJ2-2, the V gene TRBV19; 15 nucleotides agree with TRBD2. Germline-derived CDR1 and CDR2 are LNHDA and SQIVND (reference sequence). This CDR3 is built from 16 residues. V lost 2 bases to trimming and J lost 7 bases; unmatched junction nucleotides: 2. CDR3 sequence reads: CASSIRTSGRVGELFF. In DNA form, the CDR3 reads TGTGCCAGTAGTATACGGACTAGCGGGAGGGTCGGGGAGCTGTTTTTT.

This clonotype was counted many times. The chain uses TRBV18 and TRBJ2-5; D is unresolved. Germline CDR1 reads KGHSH; CDR2 reads LQKENI. The V and J ends lost 3 bases and 5 bases respectively, with 16 bases between them. The CDR3 loop spans 15 amino acids. CDR3 sequence reads: CASSPANGFVETQYF. DNA for the CDR3: TGTGCCAGCTCACCGGCGAATGGTTTTGTGGAGACCCAGTACTTC.

This clonotype has a count of ten or more. CDR3 sequence: CATSDLGSDTQYF. The CDR3 DNA reads TGTGCCACCAGTGATTTGGGGTCAGATACGCAGTATTTT. The chain combines TRBV24-1 with TRBJ2-3; D is uncertain. The CDR3 runs 13 residues. The germline gives CDR1 KGHDR, CDR2 SFDVKD. Deletions cut 0 bases from V and 4 bases from J, with 4 bases between.

This clonotype occurred a few times. Being one base from a much bigger clone, this may be a read error. The gene calls are TRBV5-4 and TRBJ1-1, with 8 nucleotides matching TRBD1. V gave up 7 bases and J gave up 4 bases; unmatched junction bases: 6. CDR1 and CDR2 (germline): SGHNT, YYREEE (reference sequence). The CDR3 totals 13 residues. CDR3 sequence: CASYTGGGTEAFF. DNA of the CDR3: TGTGCCAGCTATACAGGGGGGGGCACTGAAGCTTTCTTT.

This clonotype was recorded at least ten times. A much larger clonotype is one base distant, so this may be a read error. The chain joins TRBV6-2 or TRBV6-3 to TRBJ1-3; 7 nucleotides line up with TRBD1. Germline V gives CDR1 MNHEY, CDR2 SVGEGT. The CDR3 sequence is 15 residues long. The CDR3 DNA reads TGTGCCAGTTGGGACAGTTCGAGCTCTGGAAGCACCATATATTTT. Protein: CASWDSSSSGSTIYF.

The sample holds a few counts of this clonotype. This could be a read error, since a much larger clone is one nucleotide away. The chain couples TRBV2 to TRBJ1-3; D perhaps matches TRBD1 (6 bases). This CDR3 has 13 residues. CDR1 and CDR2 (germline): SNHLY, FYNNEI. V shed 9 bases and J shed 11 bases, with 20 bases lying between them. The CDR3 DNA reads as TGTGCCAGTACACAGGGCGAGGAAGGCGCCATATATTTT. This translates into CASTQGEEGAIYF.

This chain links TRBV19 with TRBJ2-7; the D gene could be TRBD1 or TRBD2 (6 bases each). Trimming shortened V by 4 bases and J by 7 bases, and 14 bases separated the two germline ends. In germline, CDR1 is LNHDA, CDR2 SQIVND (reference sequence). This CDR3 spans 13 amino acids. CDR3 in DNA: TGTGCCAGTAGTAGGAGGGACACCCTAGAGCAGTACTTC. It specifies CASSRRDTLEQYF.

The chain links TRBV5-1 to TRBJ2-3; D remains unclear. Germline CDR1 is SGHRS and CDR2 is YFSETQ. This CDR3 spans 14 amino acids. The germline V and J ends were trimmed by 0 bases and 4 bases, with 9 bases remaining between them. CDR3: CASSLVKGADTQYF. The CDR3 nucleotides are TGCGCCAGCAGCTTGGTGAAGGGCGCAGATACGCAGTATTTT.

This clonotype was counted ten times or more. The genes are TRBV12-5 and TRBJ1-1; 8 bases match TRBD1. CDR3 length equals 12 residues. V lost 5 bases, J lost 9 bases, and 5 bases stayed unmatched. The V gene's germline CDR1 is LGHNT and CDR2 FRNRAP. The CDR3 DNA sequence: TGTGCTAGTGGTATAGGACAGGGCAAAGCTTTCTTT. Translating gives CASGIGQGKAFF.

A remark on this clonotype: This may arise from a read error, as a much more abundant clone is one base away. The CDR3 bases are TGTGCCAGCAGCTTAGAAGGACGGGGGGTTGGCGAGAAGTACTTC. Translated, it gives CASSLEGRGVGEKYF. The chain carries TRBV7-8 and TRBJ2-7, with 7 bases fitting TRBD2. The CDR3 sequence is 15 residues long. Germline CDR1 SGHVS, CDR2 FQNEAQ.

The chain links TRBV18 to TRBJ1-2; 7 bases are shared with TRBD1. With 8 bases clipped from V and 0 bases from J, the junction kept 3 bases outside the gene matches. CDR1 KGHSH and CDR2 LQKENI come from the germline V gene. The CDR3 consists of 13 residues. In nucleotides, the CDR3 is TGTGCCAGCCTAGGGGGCGCTAACTATGGCTACACCTTC. It yields the protein CASLGGANYGYTF.

This clonotype is medium-sized within its sample. The chain joins TRBV6-5 to TRBJ2-3; 7 bases are a match to TRBD2. Trimming cost V 0 bases and J 4 bases; bases outside gene matches: 4. CDR1 is MNHEY, CDR2 SVGAGI, per germline. The CDR3 totals 15 residues. The CDR3 DNA sequence: TGTGCCAGCAGTTACTCACTAGCGAGGGCAGATACGCAGTATTTT. It translates to CASSYSLARADTQYF.

This clonotype was picked up many times. V and J are TRBV19 and TRBJ1-2, with a tentative D call TRBD1 (6 bases). CDR3 size: 13 residues. Trimming took 7 bases from V and 6 from J, leaving 15 bases between them. CDR1 is LNHDA, CDR2 SQIVND, per germline (reference sequence). CDR3 nucleotides: TGTGCCAGTACCACGACAGGTGGGGATGGCTACACCTTC. This sequence encodes CASTTTGGDGYTF.

This clonotype came up many times. J is TRBJ2-1 and V is TRBV28; D might be TRBD1 (6 bases). The CDR3 consists of 13 residues. Germline V gene data show CDR1 as MDHEN and CDR2 as SYDVKM. The V end lost 6 bases, the J end lost 6 bases, and 12 bases lay between the germline ends. The CDR3, as DNA: TGTGCCAGCAGGGGACAAGGGTCCAATGAGCAGTTCTTC. This gives the protein CASRGQGSNEQFF.

Within the sample, this clonotype is medium-sized (0.01 to 0.1%). V and J are TRBV6-1 and TRBJ2-1, with D perhaps being TRBD1 or TRBD2 (5 bases each). CDR1 is MNHNS, CDR2 SASEGT, per germline. V was trimmed by 6 bases and J by 4 bases, leaving 10 bases between them. This CDR3 comprises 13 residues. CDR3 DNA: TGTGCCAGCAGCCGGGACCCTTACAATGAGCAGTTCTTC. Translation gives CASSRDPYNEQFF.

In this sample, this clonotype turned up many times. The V and J genes are TRBV29-1 and TRBJ2-1; D is uncertain. Germline loops: CDR1 SQVTM, CDR2 ANQGSEA. The germline V and J ends were trimmed by 4 bases and 6 bases, with 16 bases remaining between them. CDR3 length equals 14 residues. The CDR3 region has the DNA TGCAGCGTTGTGTCTAGGTCTAAAATCAATGAGCAGTTCTTC. This encodes CSVVSRSKINEQFF.

On this clonotype itself: A far larger clone is a single base away, which makes a read error likely. The chain recombines TRBV28 with TRBJ2-5; TRBD1 or TRBD2 may be the D gene (6 bases each). Matching the DNA end better, TRBJ2-1 makes the J call doubtful. This CDR3 is 16 amino acids long. In germline, CDR1 is MDHEN, CDR2 SYDVKM. This chain's CDR3 is CASGGLLSGATNEQFF. The CDR3 DNA sequence: TGTGCCAGCGGAGGGTTACTATCGGGGGCGACGAATGAGCAGTTCTTC.

In its sample, this clonotype is medium-sized. The rearrangement links TRBV11-2 to TRBJ2-2, with 13 bases lining up with TRBD2. V lost 5 bases, J lost 0 bases, and 6 bases stayed unmatched. CDR3 length equals 18 residues. Germline assignment: CDR1 SGHAT and CDR2 FQNNGV. The CDR3 loop reads CASSRLAGGTTNTGELFF. The CDR3 DNA is TGTGCCAGCAGCCGACTAGCGGGAGGAACAACGAACACCGGGGAGCTGTTTTTT. Supplemented by reference TRBV11-2 and TRBJ2-2, the full variable domain reads EAGVAQSPRYKIIEKRQSVAFWCNPISGHATLYWYQQILGQGPKLLIQFQNNGVVDDSQLPKDRFSAERLKGVDSTLKIQPAKLEDSAVYLCASSRLAGGTTNTGELFFGEGSRLTVL.